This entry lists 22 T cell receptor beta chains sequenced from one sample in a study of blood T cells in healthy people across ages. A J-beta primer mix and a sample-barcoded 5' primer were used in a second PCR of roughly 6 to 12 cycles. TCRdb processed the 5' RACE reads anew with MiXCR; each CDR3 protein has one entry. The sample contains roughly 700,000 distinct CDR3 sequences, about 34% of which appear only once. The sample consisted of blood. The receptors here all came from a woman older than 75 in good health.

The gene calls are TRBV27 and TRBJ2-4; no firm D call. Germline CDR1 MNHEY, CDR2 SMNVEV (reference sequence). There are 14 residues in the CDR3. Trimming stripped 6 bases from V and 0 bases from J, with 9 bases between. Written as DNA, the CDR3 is TGTGCCAGCAGCCCTACCCTAGCCAAAAACATTCAGTACTTC. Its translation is CASSPTLAKNIQYF.

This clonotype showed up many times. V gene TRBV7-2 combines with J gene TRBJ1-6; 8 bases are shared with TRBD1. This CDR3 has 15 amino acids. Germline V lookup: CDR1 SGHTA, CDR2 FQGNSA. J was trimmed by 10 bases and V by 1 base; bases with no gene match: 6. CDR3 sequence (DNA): TGTGCCAGCAGCTTAGATCCAGGGGGCCGCTCACCCCTCCACTTT. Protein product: CASSLDPGGRSPLHF. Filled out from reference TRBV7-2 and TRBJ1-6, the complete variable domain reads GAGVSQSPSNKVTEKGKDVELRCDPISGHTALYWYRQSLGQGLEFLIYFQGNSAPDKSGLPSDRFSAERTGGSVSTLTIQRTQQEDSAVYLCASSLDPGGRSPLHFGNGTRLTVT.

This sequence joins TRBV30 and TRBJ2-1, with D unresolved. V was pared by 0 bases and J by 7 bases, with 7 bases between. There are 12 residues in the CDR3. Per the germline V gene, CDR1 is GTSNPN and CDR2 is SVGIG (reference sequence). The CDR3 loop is CAWSVITNEQFF. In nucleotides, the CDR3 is TGTGCCTGGAGTGTAATAACGAATGAGCAGTTCTTC.

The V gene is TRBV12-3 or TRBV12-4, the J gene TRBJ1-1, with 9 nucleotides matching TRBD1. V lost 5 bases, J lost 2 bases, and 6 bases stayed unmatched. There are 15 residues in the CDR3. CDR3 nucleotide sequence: TGTGCCAGCAGTCCCTCGGACAGGGGTAACACTGAAGCTTTCTTT. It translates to CASSPSDRGNTEAFF.

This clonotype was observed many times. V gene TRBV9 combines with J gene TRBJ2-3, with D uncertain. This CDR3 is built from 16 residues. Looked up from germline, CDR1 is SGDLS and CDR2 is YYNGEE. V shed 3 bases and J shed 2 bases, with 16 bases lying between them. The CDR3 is CASSAPSALHTDTQYF. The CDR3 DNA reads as TGTGCCAGCAGCGCCCCCAGCGCGCTACACACAGATACGCAGTATTTT.

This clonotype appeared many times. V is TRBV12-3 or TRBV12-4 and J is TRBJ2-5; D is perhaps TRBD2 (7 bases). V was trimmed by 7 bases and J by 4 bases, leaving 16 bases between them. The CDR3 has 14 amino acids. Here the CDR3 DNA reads TGTGCCAGCACCCCCGGGGGGCCGGGAGAGACCCAGTACTTC. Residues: CASTPGGPGETQYF.

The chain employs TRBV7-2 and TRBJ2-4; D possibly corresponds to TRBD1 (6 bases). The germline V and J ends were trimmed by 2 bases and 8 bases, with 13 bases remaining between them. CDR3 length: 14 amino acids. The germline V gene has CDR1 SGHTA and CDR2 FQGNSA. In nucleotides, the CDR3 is TGTGCCAGCAGCTTAAGGGGGTATGAGGACATTCAGTACTTC. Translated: CASSLRGYEDIQYF.

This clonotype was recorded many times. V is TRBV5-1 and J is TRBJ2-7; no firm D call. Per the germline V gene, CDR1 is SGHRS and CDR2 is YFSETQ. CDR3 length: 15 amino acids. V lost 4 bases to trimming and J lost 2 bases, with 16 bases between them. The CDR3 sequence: CASSKQVGGTYEQYF. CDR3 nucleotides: TGCGCCAGCAGCAAGCAGGTCGGTGGGACCTACGAGCAGTACTTC.

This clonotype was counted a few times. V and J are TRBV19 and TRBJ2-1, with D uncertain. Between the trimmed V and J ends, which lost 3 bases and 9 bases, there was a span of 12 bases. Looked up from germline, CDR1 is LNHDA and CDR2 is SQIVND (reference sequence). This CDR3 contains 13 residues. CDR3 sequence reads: CASSMVGSGEQFF. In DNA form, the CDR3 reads TGTGCCAGTAGTATGGTCGGTTCGGGTGAGCAGTTCTTC. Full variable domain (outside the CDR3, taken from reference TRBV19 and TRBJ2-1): DGGITQSPKYLFRKEGQNVTLSCEQNLNHDAMYWYRQDPGQGLRLIYYSQIVNDFQKGDIAEGYSVSREKKESFPLTVTSAQKNPTAFYLCASSMVGSGEQFFGPGTRLTVL.

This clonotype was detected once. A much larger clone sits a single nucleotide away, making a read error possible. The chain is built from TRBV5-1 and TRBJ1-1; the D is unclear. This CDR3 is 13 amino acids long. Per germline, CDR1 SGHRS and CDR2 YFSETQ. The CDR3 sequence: CTSSLNMNTEAFF. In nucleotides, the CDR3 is TGCACCAGCAGCCTGAACATGAACACTGAAGCTTTCTTT.

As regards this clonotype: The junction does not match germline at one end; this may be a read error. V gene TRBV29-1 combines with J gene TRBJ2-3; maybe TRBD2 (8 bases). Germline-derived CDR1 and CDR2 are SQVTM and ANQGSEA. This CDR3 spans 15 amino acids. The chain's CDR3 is CSVARGGGRTGTQYF. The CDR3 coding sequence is TGCAGCGTTGCCAGGGGCGGGGGGCGGACAGGTACGCAGTATTTT.

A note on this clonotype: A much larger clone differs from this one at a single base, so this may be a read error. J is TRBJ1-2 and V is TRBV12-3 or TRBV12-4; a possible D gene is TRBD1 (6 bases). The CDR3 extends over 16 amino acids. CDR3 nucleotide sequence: TGTGCCAACAGTTTAGCCCGGACAGAAAGGTTCTATGGCTACACCTTC. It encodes CANSLARTERFYGYTF.

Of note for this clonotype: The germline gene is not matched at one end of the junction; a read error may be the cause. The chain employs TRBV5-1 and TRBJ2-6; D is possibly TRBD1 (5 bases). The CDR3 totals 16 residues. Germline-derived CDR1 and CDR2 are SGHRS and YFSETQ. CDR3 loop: CASSLTFNSGADVLTF. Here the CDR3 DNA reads TGCGCCAGCAGCTTAACGTTCAACTCTGGGGCCGACGTCCTGACTTTC.

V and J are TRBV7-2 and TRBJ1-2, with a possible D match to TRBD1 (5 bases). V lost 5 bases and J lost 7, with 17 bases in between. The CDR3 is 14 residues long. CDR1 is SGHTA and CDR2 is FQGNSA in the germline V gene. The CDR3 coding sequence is TGTGCCAGCAGCGGCCTGGATTTTAGGGGTGGCTACACCTTC. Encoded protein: CASSGLDFRGGYTF.

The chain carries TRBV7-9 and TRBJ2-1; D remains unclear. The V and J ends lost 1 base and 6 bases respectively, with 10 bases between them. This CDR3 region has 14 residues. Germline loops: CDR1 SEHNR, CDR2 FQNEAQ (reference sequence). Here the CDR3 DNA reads TGTGCCAGCAGCTTAGTCTCCACTGGCAATGAGCAGTTCTTC. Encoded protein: CASSLVSTGNEQFF.

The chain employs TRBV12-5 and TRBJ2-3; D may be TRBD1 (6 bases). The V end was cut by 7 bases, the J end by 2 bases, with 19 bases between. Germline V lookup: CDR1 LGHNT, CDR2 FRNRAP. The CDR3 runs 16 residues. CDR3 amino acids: CASALGEQGHTDTQYF. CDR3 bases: TGTGCTAGTGCCCTTGGGGAACAGGGACACACAGATACGCAGTATTTT.

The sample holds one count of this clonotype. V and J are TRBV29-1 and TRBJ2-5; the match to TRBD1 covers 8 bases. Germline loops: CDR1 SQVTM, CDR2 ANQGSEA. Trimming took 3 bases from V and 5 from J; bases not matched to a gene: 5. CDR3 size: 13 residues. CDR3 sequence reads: CSVDLTGAETQYF. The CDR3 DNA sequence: TGCAGCGTTGACCTGACAGGGGCGGAGACCCAGTACTTC.

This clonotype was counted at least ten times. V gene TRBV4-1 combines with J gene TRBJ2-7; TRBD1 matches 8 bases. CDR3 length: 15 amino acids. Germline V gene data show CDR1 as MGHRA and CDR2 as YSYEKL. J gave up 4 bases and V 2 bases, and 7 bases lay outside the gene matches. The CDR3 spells CASSQPRQGWYEQYF. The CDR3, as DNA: TGCGCCAGCAGCCAACCCCGACAGGGGTGGTACGAGCAGTACTTC.

The CDR3 sequence: CASSTDLTGVDGYTF. Here the CDR3 DNA reads TGTGCCAGCAGTACAGACTTGACAGGGGTAGATGGCTACACCTTC. The V gene is TRBV12-3 or TRBV12-4, the J gene TRBJ1-2; 8 bases agree with TRBD1. The ends lost 5 bases at V and 6 bases at J; junction bases unmatched: 11. This CDR3 is built from 15 residues.

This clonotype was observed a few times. The CDR3, as DNA: TGCAGTGCCAAATGGGGACTAGCGGGGGGGCGAGGCACAGATACGCAGTATTTT. Translation gives CSAKWGLAGGRGTDTQYF. The chain employs TRBV20-1 and TRBJ2-3; TRBD2 agrees at 16 bases. This CDR3 comprises 18 residues. Germline CDR1 is DFQATT and CDR2 is SNEGSKA (reference sequence). The ends lost 6 bases at V and 1 base at J; junction bases unmatched: 10.

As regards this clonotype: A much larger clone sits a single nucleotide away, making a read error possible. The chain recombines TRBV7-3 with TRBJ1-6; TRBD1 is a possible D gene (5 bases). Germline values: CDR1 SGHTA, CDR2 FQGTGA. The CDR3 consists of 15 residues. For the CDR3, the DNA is TGTGCCAGCAGCTTCGTAGGAGGGGAATCCTCACCCCTCTACTTT. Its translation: CASSFVGGESSPLYF.

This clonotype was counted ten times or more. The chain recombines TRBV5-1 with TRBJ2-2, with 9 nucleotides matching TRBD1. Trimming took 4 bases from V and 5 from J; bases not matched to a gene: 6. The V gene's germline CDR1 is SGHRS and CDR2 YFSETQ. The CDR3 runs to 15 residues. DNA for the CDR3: TGCGCCAGCAGCCCACGGACAGGGGATACCGGGGAGCTGTTTTTT. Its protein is CASSPRTGDTGELFF.